A single sample gave rise to the 31 T cell receptor beta chains below, sequenced in a study of blood T cell repertoires in COVID-19 (dated by TCRdb to 2020 to 2022). Library creation used the immunoSEQ multiplex PCR assay. The table comes from immuneACCESS by way of TCRdb, which keeps in-frame sequences with V and J called. Part of the clones is missing from these tables; in studies checked, under half for an unresolved V gene and the rest for unknown reasons. Counted in this sample were about 170,000 clones; around 85% of them appeared once. The top ten clones comprise about 3% of the sample. The sequenced sample consisted of peripheral blood. These receptor sequences come from a human donor with acute or convalescent COVID-19. The donor label of this sample is uncertain.

The chain employs TRBV18 and TRBJ1-3; no clear D gene. The germline V gene has CDR1 KGHSH and CDR2 LQKENI. V was pared by 3 bases and J by 2 bases, with 14 bases between. This CDR3 region has 16 residues. For the CDR3, the DNA is TGTGCCAGCTCACCGGGCGTTGTCGTTGCTGGAAACACCATATATTTT. It yields the protein CASSPGVVVAGNTIYF.

The CDR3 spells CASSLSPVDTDTQYF. In DNA form, the CDR3 reads TGTGCCAGCAGCTTGTCGCCAGTCGACACAGATACGCAGTATTTT. The rearrangement uses TRBV5-4 and TRBJ2-3; no clear D. CDR3 size: 15 residues. V lost 1 base to trimming and J lost 2 bases, with 11 bases between them. Germline CDR1 and CDR2: SGHNT and YYREEE (reference sequence).

V gene TRBV7-2 combines with J gene TRBJ1-1; D uncertain. Germline values: CDR1 SGHTA, CDR2 FQGNSA. This CDR3 is 15 amino acids long. Trimming shortened V by 1 base and J by 1 base, and 10 bases separated the two germline ends. CDR3 loop: CASSLVRVGNTEAFF. The DNA for the CDR3 is TGTGCCAGCAGCTTAGTGAGGGTAGGGAACACTGAAGCTTTCTTT.

The chain is built from TRBV19 and TRBJ1-2; 9 nucleotides line up with TRBD1. CDR3 length equals 13 residues. V lost 4 bases to trimming and J lost 5 bases; unmatched junction nucleotides: 2. The germline gives CDR1 LNHDA, CDR2 SQIVND (reference sequence). The CDR3 protein is CASSTGTGYGYTF. CDR3 in DNA: TGTGCCAGTAGTACCGGGACAGGGTATGGCTACACCTTC.

The V call is TRBV30, the J call TRBJ2-1; D is possibly TRBD1 (5 bases). Per germline, CDR1 GTSNPN and CDR2 SVGIG (reference sequence). The CDR3 extends over 14 amino acids. Trimming cost V 4 bases and J 3 bases, with 13 bases left between them. CDR3 region: CAWIGRVDYNEQFF. The CDR3 nucleotides are TGTGCCTGGATAGGCAGGGTGGACTACAATGAGCAGTTCTTC.

The rearrangement joins TRBV5-6 to TRBJ1-1; 11 bases line up with TRBD1. The germline gives CDR1 SGHDT, CDR2 YYEEEE. The CDR3 is made up of 17 amino acids. Unmatched junction bases numbered 9, after V lost 3 bases and J lost 2 bases. CDR3 DNA sequence: TGTGCCAGCAGCTGGGGACAGGGGGTAAAAAGAAACACTGAAGCTTTCTTT. This gives the protein CASSWGQGVKRNTEAFF.

The CDR3 loop is CASSPTGAIGNTIYF. For the CDR3, the DNA is TGTGCCAGCAGCCCGACAGGGGCCATAGGAAACACCATATATTTT. V usage is TRBV5-5 and J usage is TRBJ1-3, with 8 bases lining up with TRBD1. The CDR3 runs to 15 residues. Germline values: CDR1 SGHKS, CDR2 YYEKEE (reference sequence). V lost 4 bases to trimming and J lost 4 bases; unmatched junction nucleotides: 7. Full variable domain (outside the CDR3, taken from reference TRBV5-5 and TRBJ1-3): DAGVTQSPTHLIKTRGQQVTLRCSPISGHKSVSWYQQVLGQGPQFIFQYYEKEERGRGNFPDRFSARQFPNYSSELNVNALLLGDSALYLCASSPTGAIGNTIYFGEGSWLTVV.

The chain has TRBV28 and TRBJ1-1; D might be TRBD1 (5 bases). Germline V gives CDR1 MDHEN, CDR2 SYDVKM. The CDR3 loop spans 13 amino acids. V lost 8 bases and J 0 bases, leaving 10 bases between the germline ends. CDR3: CASFDSLNTEAFF. The CDR3 nucleotides are TGTGCCAGCTTTGACAGCTTGAACACTGAAGCTTTCTTT.

The chain has TRBV11-2 and TRBJ2-7, with D possibly TRBD2 on 6 matching bases. The germline CDR1 and CDR2 sequences are SGHAT and FQNNGV. V was cut by 4 bases and J by 7 bases, with 14 bases left in between. The CDR3 is 13 residues long. The CDR3: CASSYREGLEQYF. CDR3 DNA sequence: TGTGCCAGCAGCTATCGTGAGGGACTTGAGCAGTACTTC.

The V and J genes are TRBV5-4 and TRBJ2-7; 8 bases align to TRBD1. The V segment lost 3 bases and the J segment 6 bases; nucleotides outside the gene matches: 14. The germline CDR1 and CDR2 sequences are SGHNT and YYREEE (reference sequence). The CDR3 consists of 16 residues. The CDR3 reads CASSSRSGGQAGEQYF. CDR3 DNA: TGTGCCAGCAGCTCCCGCTCAGGGGGACAGGCGGGCGAGCAGTACTTC. Combining the CDR3 with reference TRBV5-4 and TRBJ2-7 gives the whole variable domain ETGVTQSPTHLIKTRGQQVTLRCSSQSGHNTVSWYQQALGQGPQFIFQYYREEENGRGNFPPRFSGLQFPNYSSELNVNALELDDSALYLCASSSRSGGQAGEQYFGPGTRLTVT.

V is TRBV2 and J is TRBJ1-1; no firm D call. V was shortened by 5 bases and J by 1 base, with 5 bases between the two germline ends. The germline CDR1 and CDR2 sequences are SNHLY and FYNNEI. The CDR3 contains 12 residues. The CDR3 is CASSLWNTEAFF. The CDR3 bases are TGTGCCAGCAGTCTTTGGAACACTGAAGCTTTCTTT.

Regarding this clone: At the DNA level, this CDR3 is encoded by other sequences in the same sample as well. V and J are TRBV19 and TRBJ2-2; D is undetermined. V lost 4 bases, J lost 1 base, and 4 bases lay in between. CDR1 and CDR2 from the germline V gene are LNHDA and SQIVND (reference sequence). This CDR3 comprises 13 residues. The CDR3 reads CASSRQNTGELFF. As DNA, the CDR3 is TGTGCCAGTAGTAGGCAGAACACCGGGGAGCTGTTTTTT.

The chain employs TRBV19 and TRBJ1-4, with D unresolved. This CDR3 has 15 residues. V lost 4 bases and J 1 base, leaving 10 bases between the germline ends. In germline, CDR1 is LNHDA, CDR2 SQIVND (reference sequence). This chain's CDR3 is CASSTSAGTNEKLFF. CDR3 DNA: TGTGCCAGTAGTACCTCCGCAGGAACTAATGAAAAACTGTTTTTT.

V and J are TRBV29-1 and TRBJ2-7; D perhaps matches TRBD2 (6 bases). The CDR3 has 12 residues. CDR1 and CDR2 (germline): SQVTM, ANQGSEA. The V end was cut by 6 bases, the J end by 0 bases, with 9 bases between. The CDR3 DNA follows: TGCAGCGTAGCCGGGGGCTCCTACGAGCAGTACTTC. Amino acids: CSVAGGSYEQYF.

The rearrangement uses TRBV7-3 and TRBJ2-1, with D tentatively TRBD1 (5 bases). CDR3 length equals 14 residues. Per germline, CDR1 SGHTA and CDR2 FQGTGA. V lost 5 bases and J lost 6, with 14 bases in between. The CDR3 nucleotides read TGTGCCAGCAGCCCCCTAAGGGGAAGCAATGAGCAGTTCTTC. Its protein is CASSPLRGSNEQFF.

The rearrangement joins TRBV18 to TRBJ1-6; TRBD1 matches 9 bases. The ends lost 5 bases at V and 7 bases at J; junction bases unmatched: 3. The CDR3 spans 14 residues. Looked up from germline, CDR1 is KGHSH and CDR2 is LQKENI. CDR3 sequence: CASSGDRANSPLHF. In DNA, the CDR3 is TGTGCCAGCTCAGGGGACAGGGCCAATTCACCCCTCCACTTT.

This clone has only one observation. The V and J genes are TRBV29-1 and TRBJ1-3; D might be TRBD1 (6 bases). Germline lookup yields CDR1 SQVTM and CDR2 ANQGSEA. CDR3 length equals 13 residues. V shed 6 bases and J shed 2 bases, with 11 bases lying between them. The CDR3 nucleotides are TGCAGCGTCACAGGGTCAGCTGGAAACACCATATATTTT. It specifies CSVTGSAGNTIYF.

The chain uses TRBV5-1 and TRBJ1-6; 8 bases align to TRBD1. The CDR3 is made up of 15 amino acids. Germline CDR1 is SGHRS and CDR2 is YFSETQ. The V and J ends lost 3 bases and 7 bases, in that order; junction bases with no gene match: 6. The CDR3 nucleotides are TGCGCCAGCAGCTCGGGACAGGCAGAAAATTCACCCCTCCACTTT. This encodes CASSSGQAENSPLHF.

The rearrangement joins TRBV7-8 to TRBJ1-4; 7 bases match TRBD1. Trimming took 5 bases from V and 7 from J; bases not matched to a gene: 4. Germline loops: CDR1 SGHVS, CDR2 FQNEAQ. This CDR3 contains 13 residues. In DNA form, the CDR3 reads TGTGCCAGCAGCCCGGGGACAGTTGAAAAACTGTTTTTT. This translates into CASSPGTVEKLFF.

The chain employs TRBV28 and TRBJ1-1; D is unresolved. The germline V gene encodes CDR1 MDHEN and CDR2 SYDVKM. Trimming took off 3 bases at V and 0 bases at J, with 8 bases between the two ends. The length of the CDR3 is 14 residues. The DNA of the CDR3 is TGTGCCAGCAGTTTTGCGGGGATGAACACTGAAGCTTTCTTT. Translated, it gives CASSFAGMNTEAFF.

The V and J genes are TRBV18 and TRBJ2-2; possible D gene TRBD1, 6 bases. CDR3 size: 14 residues. Germline V gene sequence: CDR1 KGHSH, CDR2 LQKENI. Trimming left V 5 bases short and J 2 bases short, with 9 bases between. This CDR3 reads CASSGTINTGELFF. As DNA, the CDR3 is TGTGCCAGCTCAGGGACAATTAACACCGGGGAGCTGTTTTTT. Filled out from reference TRBV18 and TRBJ2-2, the complete variable domain reads NAGVMQNPRHLVRRRGQEARLRCSPMKGHSHVYWYRQLPEEGLKFMVYLQKENIIDESGMPKERFSAEFPKEGPSILRIQQVVRGDSAAYFCASSGTINTGELFFGEGSRLTVL.

The chain is built from TRBV9 and TRBJ2-2; weak D call: TRBD1 (5 bases). The CDR3 consists of 15 residues. CDR1 SGDLS and CDR2 YYNGEE come from the germline V gene. V was pared by 4 bases and J by 4 bases, with 14 bases between. The CDR3 loop reads CASSQTTGPTGELFF. The CDR3 nucleotides read TGTGCCAGCAGCCAGACAACAGGACCCACCGGGGAGCTGTTTTTT.

V and J are TRBV30 and TRBJ1-3; 7 bases line up with TRBD1. V shed 2 bases and J 4 bases; nucleotides not matched to a gene: 20. Germline V CDR1 and CDR2: GTSNPN, SVGIG (reference sequence). CDR3 length equals 19 residues. The CDR3 loop is CAWSFLGYRETGIGNTIYF. The CDR3 DNA sequence: TGTGCCTGGAGTTTCTTGGGATACAGGGAGACAGGGATCGGAAACACCATATATTTT.

The chain is built from TRBV28 and TRBJ1-1, with 7 bases aligning to TRBD1. CDR1 is MDHEN, CDR2 SYDVKM, per germline. V shed 6 bases, J shed 11 bases, and the junction held 9 bases outside the gene matches. This CDR3 comprises 12 residues. The CDR3 region has the DNA TGTGCCAGCAGGAAACAGGGGAGGCCTGCTTTCTTT. This translates into CASRKQGRPAFF.

V and J are TRBV19 and TRBJ2-2, with a weak D call TRBD1 (5 bases). Germline CDR1 reads LNHDA; CDR2 reads SQIVND (reference sequence). Trimming shortened V by 0 bases and J by 4 bases, and 6 bases separated the two germline ends. The CDR3 spans 14 residues. The DNA of the CDR3 is TGTGCCAGTAGTATAGACCAGGGCACCGGGGAGCTGTTTTTT. It translates to CASSIDQGTGELFF.

This chain uses TRBV2 with TRBJ1-4; 8 nucleotides agree with TRBD1. Losses at the gene ends were 5 bases for V and 5 bases for J; bases not matched to a gene: 1. This CDR3 has 13 amino acids. Looked up from germline, CDR1 is SNHLY and CDR2 is FYNNEI. The CDR3 nucleotides are TGTGCCAGCAGTCGACAGGGGAATGAAAAACTGTTTTTT. Protein: CASSRQGNEKLFF.

Concerning this clone itself: Other DNA sequences within the sample encode an identical CDR3. V gene TRBV27 combines with J gene TRBJ1-1; 8 nucleotides align to TRBD1. The V segment lost 2 bases and the J segment 1 base; nucleotides outside the gene matches: 0. From germline, CDR1 is MNHEY and CDR2 SMNVEV (reference sequence). CDR3 length: 14 amino acids. The CDR3 region has the DNA TGTGCCAGCAGTTTAGGACAGGGGAACACTGAAGCTTTCTTT. Protein: CASSLGQGNTEAFF.

The sample holds one count of this clone. The chain uses TRBV11-3 and TRBJ1-1; D unclear. The CDR3 sequence is 16 residues long. The V and J ends lost 1 base and 1 base respectively, with 13 bases between them. Germline CDR1 SGHNT, CDR2 YENEEA. CDR3 protein: CASSLGPGEANTEAFF. CDR3 bases: TGTGCCAGCAGCTTAGGCCCCGGGGAAGCGAACACTGAAGCTTTCTTT.

This clone was seen only once. V and J are TRBV18 and TRBJ1-4, with a weak D call TRBD1 (5 bases). This CDR3 has 17 amino acids. Germline lookup yields CDR1 KGHSH and CDR2 LQKENI. Trimming removed 3 bases from V and 5 bases from J, with 19 bases in between. CDR3 loop: CASSPLSGFESNEKLFF. The DNA for the CDR3 is TGTGCCAGCTCACCTCTGTCAGGGTTCGAAAGCAATGAAAAACTGTTTTTT.

The gene calls are TRBV19 and TRBJ1-2, with D possibly matching TRBD1 (6 bases). Trimming left V 7 bases short and J 4 bases short, with 19 bases between. Germline V gene sequence: CDR1 LNHDA, CDR2 SQIVND (reference sequence). CDR3 length: 15 amino acids. Here the CDR3 DNA reads TGTGCCAGTAATAGGGAAGGACAGCTATTCTATGGCTACACCTTC. Protein: CASNREGQLFYGYTF.

V and J are TRBV5-6 and TRBJ1-2; perhaps TRBD1 as D (6 bases). The V gene lost 0 bases and the J gene lost 8 bases, with 11 bases spanning the gap. Germline V lookup: CDR1 SGHDT, CDR2 YYEEEE. This CDR3 contains 13 residues. For the CDR3, the DNA is TGTGCCAGCAGCTTGGACAGGGTAGGGGGCTACACCTTC. Translated: CASSLDRVGGYTF.